Presented here are 25 T cell receptor beta chains from one specimen sequenced in a study of molecular identifiers for immune sequencing clone quantification. Using its own MiXCR run on the PCR reads, TCRdb lists one record per CDR3 protein. The data show hundreds of thousands of distinct CDR3 sequences, with roughly 23% seen just once and about 0.81% held by the top ten. Sequencing was done on a sample of naive CD8+ T cells from blood, with Jurkat cell RNA spiked in. Subset indicated: FACS-sorted CD8+CD4-CCR7+CD45RA+ naive T cells. Receptor source: a human donor in good health. Some libraries in this study had Jurkat cell RNA spiked in.

This chain connects TRBV6-2 or TRBV6-3 to TRBJ1-3, with D unresolved. CDR3 length equals 22 residues. V shed 2 bases and J shed 3 bases, with 32 bases lying between them. Germline values: CDR1 MNHEY, CDR2 SVGEGT. The CDR3 sequence: CASSYSNPRTYEGSSLGNTIYF. The CDR3 nucleotides are TGTGCCAGCAGTTACAGCAATCCGAGGACCTACGAAGGGTCATCTCTTGGAAACACCATATATTTT.

The chain carries TRBV4-3 and TRBJ1-1, with 7 bases that match TRBD1. CDR1 LGHNA and CDR2 YSLEER come from the germline V gene. This CDR3 has 15 amino acids. Trimming at V came to 0 bases and at J to 4 bases, leaving 5 bases not matched to a gene. The CDR3, as DNA: TGCGCCAGCAGCCAAGAGACAGGGTTTGGCACTGAAGCTTTCTTT. This encodes CASSQETGFGTEAFF.

This clonotype was recorded at least ten times. The rearrangement uses TRBV7-9 and TRBJ1-3; D is unclear. This CDR3 has 14 residues. Trimming pared 5 bases from V and 0 bases from J, leaving 8 bases between. Germline CDR1 SEHNR, CDR2 FQNEAQ (reference sequence). This chain's CDR3 is CASSPGASGNTIYF. The CDR3 region has the DNA TGTGCCAGCAGCCCAGGCGCCTCTGGAAACACCATATATTTT.

This clonotype was counted a few times. The V and J genes are TRBV20-1 and TRBJ2-7, with 7 bases matching TRBD2. After removal of 6 bases from V and 0 bases from J, the junction contained 11 bases not matched to a gene. CDR3 size: 15 residues. Per the germline V gene, CDR1 is DFQATT and CDR2 is SNEGSKA (reference sequence). CDR3 nucleotide sequence: TGCAGTGCCCTGTGGACTAGTAGCTTCTCCTACGAGCAGTACTTC. Encoded protein: CSALWTSSFSYEQYF.

With respect to this clonotype: A much larger clone lies a single base off, so this may be a read error. The rearrangement uses TRBV4-1 and TRBJ2-6, with D possibly TRBD1 on 5 matching bases. Germline loops: CDR1 MGHRA, CDR2 YSYEKL. This CDR3 is built from 18 residues. CDR3 DNA: TGCGCCAGCAGCCAAGTCCAGTTTGAGGTTGCTGGGGCCTACGTCCTGACTTTC. Translation: CASSQVQFEVAGAYVLTF.

This clonotype has at least ten counts. The chain recombines TRBV24-1 with TRBJ2-1; perhaps TRBD2 as D (5 bases). The CDR3 spans 12 residues. CDR1 KGHDR and CDR2 SFDVKD come from the germline V gene. The V gene lost 6 bases and the J gene lost 10 bases, with 12 bases spanning the gap. The DNA of the CDR3 is TGTGCCACCAGTATGAGCGGCAGGGAGCAGTTCTTC. Its translation: CATSMSGREQFF.

At least ten counts were recorded for this clonotype. The V call is TRBV2, the J call TRBJ2-3; 7 bases agree with TRBD1. The CDR3 extends over 14 amino acids. Germline V CDR1 and CDR2: SNHLY, FYNNEI. With V trimmed by 7 bases and J by 4 bases, 8 bases remained unmatched. The CDR3 spells CASTLTTGPDTQYF. CDR3 in DNA: TGTGCCAGCACTCTTACGACAGGGCCAGATACGCAGTATTTT.

V usage is TRBV4-2 and J usage is TRBJ1-1; a possible D gene is TRBD1 (6 bases). V was trimmed by 10 bases and J by 1 base, leaving 13 bases between them. This CDR3 spans 13 amino acids. CDR1 and CDR2 (germline): LGHNA, YNFKEQ. The CDR3 loop is CATLGQTNTEAFF. The CDR3 DNA reads as TGTGCCACCCTAGGACAGACGAACACTGAAGCTTTCTTT.

This clonotype appeared a few times. Possible read error: a much larger clone is one base away. J is TRBJ2-3 and V is TRBV5-6; D may be TRBD1 or TRBD2 (5 bases each). Germline V gives CDR1 SGHDT, CDR2 YYEEEE. CDR3 length: 14 residues. The V end was cut by 7 bases, the J end by 0 bases, with 12 bases between. The CDR3 loop reads CASQGGGSTDTQYF. Here the CDR3 DNA reads TGTGCCAGCCAGGGCGGCGGGAGCACAGATACGCAGTATTTT.

Worth noting for this clonotype: A much larger clone differs by one base, so this may be a read error. The rearrangement uses TRBV29-1 and TRBJ2-7, with D unresolved. The CDR3 totals 12 residues. Per germline, CDR1 SQVTM and CDR2 ANQGSEA. Trimming removed 4 bases at V and 5 bases at J, with 12 bases between. This CDR3 reads CSVVGERHEQYF. In DNA, the CDR3 is TGCAGCGTTGTTGGGGAACGCCACGAGCAGTACTTC.

This clonotype appeared a few times. This chain joins TRBV9 and TRBJ2-7; the D call may be TRBD1 or TRBD2 (5 bases each). V was cut by 0 bases and J by 2 bases, with 9 bases left in between. The germline V gene encodes CDR1 SGDLS and CDR2 YYNGEE. The CDR3 covers 14 residues. This chain's CDR3 is CASSVDGGAYEQYF. The DNA for the CDR3 is TGTGCCAGCAGCGTAGATGGGGGAGCCTACGAGCAGTACTTC.

Details on this clonotype: Since a much larger clone is just one base distant, this may be a read error. V is TRBV2 and J is TRBJ2-3; 8 positions agree with TRBD2. Germline lookup yields CDR1 SNHLY and CDR2 FYNNEI. With 7 bases clipped from V and 6 bases from J, the junction kept 9 bases outside the gene matches. The CDR3 runs 14 residues. The CDR3 is CASTTSDTVDTQYF. The CDR3 DNA reads as TGTGCCAGCACGACTAGCGATACTGTGGATACGCAGTATTTT.

On this clonotype itself: A much larger clone is a single base away; this may be a read error. V is TRBV7-2 and J is TRBJ2-7; possibly TRBD1 or TRBD2 for D (5 bases each). The CDR3 contains 15 residues. CDR1 and CDR2 from the germline V gene are SGHTA and FQGNSA. DNA of the CDR3: TGTGCCAGCAGCCACGGTGGGACCCAGACCTACGAGCTGTACTTC. This encodes CASSHGGTQTYELYF.

The rearrangement joins TRBV10-2 to TRBJ2-1, with D possibly matching TRBD2 (7 bases). Germline values: CDR1 WSHSY, CDR2 SAAADI. V was cut by 2 bases and J by 7 bases, with 15 bases left in between. This CDR3 is built from 15 residues. The CDR3 loop is CASSEEGGARNEQFF. The CDR3 DNA reads TGCGCCAGCAGTGAGGAGGGGGGGGCCCGAAATGAGCAGTTCTTC.

At least ten counts were recorded for this clonotype. V usage is TRBV28 and J usage is TRBJ2-5, with TRBD2 matching over 9 bases. CDR3 length: 16 residues. Germline V CDR1 and CDR2: MDHEN, SYDVKM. After removal of 1 base from V and 1 base from J, the junction contained 4 bases not matched to a gene. For the CDR3, the DNA is TGTGCCAGCAGTTTATATAGCGGGAGTGCCCAAGAGACCCAGTACTTC. It specifies CASSLYSGSAQETQYF.

The chain employs TRBV9 and TRBJ2-1; D is possibly TRBD2 (6 bases). Trimming removed 3 bases from V and 10 bases from J, with 14 bases in between. Germline V gives CDR1 SGDLS, CDR2 YYNGEE. The CDR3 is made up of 13 amino acids. For the CDR3, the DNA is TGTGCCAGCAGCGACGGTGGGGGGAGAGAGCAGTTCTTC. This sequence encodes CASSDGGGREQFF.

This clonotype appeared many times. The chain combines TRBV3-1 with TRBJ2-3; D is perhaps TRBD2 (5 bases). CDR3 length: 16 amino acids. V lost 5 bases, J lost 3 bases, and 18 bases lay in between. The germline gives CDR1 LGHDT, CDR2 YNNKEL (reference sequence). The CDR3: CASSRPPTGGTDTQYF. CDR3 nucleotides: TGTGCCAGCAGCAGACCACCAACCGGCGGGACAGATACGCAGTATTTT.

This clonotype was picked up many times. The chain employs TRBV29-1 and TRBJ2-7; tentatively, D is TRBD2 (6 bases). Germline CDR1 is SQVTM and CDR2 is ANQGSEA. This CDR3 spans 14 amino acids. The ends were cut back, 7 bases at V and 0 bases at J, with 16 bases in the middle. CDR3 loop: CSAGDSPSSYEQYF. The CDR3 bases are TGCAGCGCCGGGGACTCTCCGAGCTCCTACGAGCAGTACTTC.

This rearrangement joins TRBV20-1 to TRBJ2-3; TRBD2 aligns across 7 bases. Looked up from germline, CDR1 is DFQATT and CDR2 is SNEGSKA (reference sequence). The V gene end was trimmed by 4 bases and the J gene end by 8 bases; junction bases not matched to a gene: 21. This CDR3 has 17 residues. The CDR3: CSAIHATSISGLGTQYF. CDR3 coding DNA: TGCAGTGCTATCCACGCGACTAGCATATCAGGGCTAGGTACGCAGTATTTT.

This clonotype was recorded once. A clone one base away is much larger, so this may be a read error. The V and J genes are TRBV21-1 and TRBJ2-3. TRBV21-1 is recorded as a pseudogene. This CDR3 region has 14 residues. DNA for the CDR3: TGTGCCAGCAACAAACAAGAAGTCGTAGATACGCAGTATTTT. Its protein is CASNKQEVVDTQYF.

In this sample, this clonotype turned up many times. The V call is TRBV12-3 or TRBV12-4, the J call TRBJ2-1, with TRBD1 matching over 8 bases. The CDR3 runs 15 residues. The V segment lost 2 bases and the J segment 6 bases; nucleotides outside the gene matches: 6. Here the CDR3 DNA reads TGTGCCAGCAGTTTATGGACAGGGAGTTCCAATGAGCAGTTCTTC. Amino acid sequence: CASSLWTGSSNEQFF.

This clonotype was detected ten times or more. The chain is built from TRBV7-6 and TRBJ1-1; no clear D. CDR3 length equals 14 residues. V was pared by 0 bases and J by 4 bases, with 9 bases between. The germline gives CDR1 SGHVS, CDR2 FNYEAQ. CDR3 region: CASSLAVGSTEAFF. DNA for the CDR3: TGTGCCAGCAGCTTAGCGGTCGGGTCCACTGAAGCTTTCTTT.

In this sample, this clonotype turned up many times. CDR3 sequence reads: CASSLLLESTDTQYF. The CDR3 DNA reads TGTGCCAGCAGCTTATTACTAGAAAGCACAGATACGCAGTATTTT. This chain uses TRBV7-6 with TRBJ2-3, with D perhaps TRBD2 (5 bases). The CDR3 length is 15 residues. Germline CDR1 is SGHVS and CDR2 is FNYEAQ. V lost 2 bases, J lost 0 bases, and 9 bases lay in between.

This clonotype was seen repeatedly, ten times or more. J is TRBJ2-1 and V is TRBV7-2; D may be TRBD1 (5 bases). CDR1 is SGHTA and CDR2 is FQGNSA in the germline V gene. Trimming took off 2 bases at V and 6 bases at J, with 8 bases between the two ends. This CDR3 is built from 13 residues. CDR3 in amino acids: CASSLIDSNEQFF. The DNA of the CDR3 is TGTGCCAGCAGCTTAATAGACAGCAATGAGCAGTTCTTC.

This clonotype was seen more than once but under ten times. The J gene is TRBJ1-3, the V gene TRBV12-3 or TRBV12-4; a possible D gene is TRBD1 (5 bases). The CDR3 is made up of 12 amino acids. Trimming pared 8 bases from V and 3 bases from J, leaving 8 bases between. The CDR3 coding sequence is TGTGCCAGCGGGGGGGTTGGAAACACCATATATTTT. It translates to CASGGVGNTIYF.